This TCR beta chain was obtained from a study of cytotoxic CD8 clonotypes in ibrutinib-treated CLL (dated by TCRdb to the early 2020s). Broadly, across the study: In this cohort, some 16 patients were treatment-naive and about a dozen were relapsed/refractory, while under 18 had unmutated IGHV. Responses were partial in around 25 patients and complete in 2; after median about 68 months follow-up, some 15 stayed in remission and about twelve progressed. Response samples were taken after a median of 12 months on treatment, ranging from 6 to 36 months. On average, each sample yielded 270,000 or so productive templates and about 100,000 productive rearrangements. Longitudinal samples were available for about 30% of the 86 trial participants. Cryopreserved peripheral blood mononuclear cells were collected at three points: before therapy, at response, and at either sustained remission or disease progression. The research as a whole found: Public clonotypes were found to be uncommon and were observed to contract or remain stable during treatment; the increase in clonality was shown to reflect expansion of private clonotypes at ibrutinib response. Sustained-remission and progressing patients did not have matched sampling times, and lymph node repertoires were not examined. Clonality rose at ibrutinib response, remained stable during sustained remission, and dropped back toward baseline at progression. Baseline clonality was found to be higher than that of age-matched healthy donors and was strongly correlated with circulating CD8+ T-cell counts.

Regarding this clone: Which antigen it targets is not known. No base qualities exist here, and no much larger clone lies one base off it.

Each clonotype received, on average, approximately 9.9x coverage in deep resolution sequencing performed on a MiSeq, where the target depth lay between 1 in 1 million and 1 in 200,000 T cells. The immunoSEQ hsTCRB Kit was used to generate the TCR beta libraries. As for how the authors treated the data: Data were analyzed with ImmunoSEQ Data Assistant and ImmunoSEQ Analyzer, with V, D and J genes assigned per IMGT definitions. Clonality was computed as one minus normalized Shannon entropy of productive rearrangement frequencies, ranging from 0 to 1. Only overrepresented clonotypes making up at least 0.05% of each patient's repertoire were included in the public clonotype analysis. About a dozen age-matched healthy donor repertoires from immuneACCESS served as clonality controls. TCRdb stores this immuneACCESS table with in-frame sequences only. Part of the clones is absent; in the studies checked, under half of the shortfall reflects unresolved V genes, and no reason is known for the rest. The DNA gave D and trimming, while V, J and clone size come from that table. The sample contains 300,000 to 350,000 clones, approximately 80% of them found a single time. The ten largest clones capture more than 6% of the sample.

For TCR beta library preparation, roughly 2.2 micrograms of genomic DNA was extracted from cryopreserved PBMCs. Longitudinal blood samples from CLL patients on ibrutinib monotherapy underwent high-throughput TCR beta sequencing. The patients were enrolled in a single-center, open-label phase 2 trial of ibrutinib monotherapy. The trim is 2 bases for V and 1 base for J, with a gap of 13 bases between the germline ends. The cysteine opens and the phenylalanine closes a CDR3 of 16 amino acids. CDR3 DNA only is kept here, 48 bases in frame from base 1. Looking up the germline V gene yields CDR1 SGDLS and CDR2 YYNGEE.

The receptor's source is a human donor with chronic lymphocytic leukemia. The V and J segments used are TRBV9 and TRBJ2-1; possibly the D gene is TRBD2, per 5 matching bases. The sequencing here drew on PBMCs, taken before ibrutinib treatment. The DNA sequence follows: TGTGCCAGCAGCGTCACTAGTTACCGTTCCTACAATGAGCAGTTCTTC. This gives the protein CASSVTSYRSYNEQFF.